This TCR beta chain stems from a study of vaccination and CD4 T cells after COVID-19. Study information: In the convalescent cohort, there were six males and four females, two of them Hispanic. Cells received overlapping spike peptides from SARS-CoV-2, HCoV-NL63, HCoV-OC43 and HCoV-229E as stimulation.

The assay that was used to sequence DNA from cultured CD4+ T cells was the Oncomine TCR Beta short-read assay. Genomic DNA from cultured CD4+ T cells was extracted. TCRdb analysed the PCR reads with MiXCR anew, one entry per CDR3 protein. Counted here are more than 20,000 distinct CDR3 sequences, about 33% occurring once; the ten biggest clones make up about an eighth. In regard to this clonotype: Its specificity is unknown.

Germline CDR1 and CDR2: KGHSH and LQKENI. CDR3 length: 13 residues. V was clipped by 3 bases and J by 1 base, with 6 bases between them. Sample time point: late sampling 161 to 241 days after vaccination in a few convalescent patients. Treatment given: roughly 11-day PBMC culture with coronavirus spike peptide pools or control peptides (ViraFEST assay). Culture conditions combined fewer than 2.5 million PBMCs per well with approximately 9.2 IU/ml IL-2 and around 10 ug/ml peptide pools. The sequenced sample was CD4+ T cells from blood, cultured in vitro, obtained about 7 months after SARS-CoV-2 vaccination. The chain has TRBV18 and TRBJ1-1, with D unclear. This receptor was obtained from a human donor who had recovered from COVID-19. In nucleotides, the CDR3 is TGTGCCAGCTCACCCCAACCGAACACTGAAGCTTTCTTT. Its translation: CASSPQPNTEAFF.